Presented here are 30 T cell receptor beta chains from one specimen sequenced in a study of technical replicates of blood from a handful of donors (dated by TCRdb to 2016 to 2017). The method behind the library was the immunoSEQ multiplex PCR assay. TCRdb mirrors the immuneACCESS table, restricted to in-frame sequences. Some clones are absent from its copies; in checked studies, under half trace to an unresolved V gene, and the reason for the others is unknown. The sample table holds about 53,000 clones, of which 70% to 90% were seen once. More than 4.5% of the sample comes from the top ten. The sample taken for sequencing was PBMCs. These TCRs come from a human donor in good health. Some clones in this sample may be carry-over from other donors' samples.

The chain couples TRBV12-5 to TRBJ2-1, with 10 positions matching TRBD2. Trimming cost V 5 bases and J 4 bases; bases outside gene matches: 8. Germline CDR1 and CDR2: LGHNT and FRNRAP. This CDR3 region has 16 residues. The chain's CDR3 is CASGAESGRGYNEQFF. The CDR3 DNA follows: TGTGCTAGTGGTGCCGAGAGCGGGAGGGGTTACAATGAGCAGTTCTTC.

The chain employs TRBV4-2 and TRBJ2-1; D not certain. Trimming left V 6 bases short and J 2 bases short, with 14 bases between. The CDR3 contains 15 residues. In germline, CDR1 is LGHNA, CDR2 YNFKEQ. The CDR3 sequence: CASSGQSGPYNEQFF. CDR3 bases: TGTGCCAGCAGTGGTCAATCGGGTCCCTACAATGAGCAGTTCTTC.

This sequence joins TRBV7-2 and TRBJ2-2; 11 bases line up with TRBD2. The CDR3 has 15 residues. V was clipped by 5 bases and J by 6 bases; unmatched bases: 5. Germline CDR1 is SGHTA and CDR2 is FQGNSA. As DNA, the CDR3 is TGTGCCAGCAGCCGTAGCGGGGGGGAGGCCGGGGAGCTGTTTTTT. Translation: CASSRSGGEAGELFF.

The chain carries TRBV9 and TRBJ1-2; TRBD1 agrees at 8 bases. Per the germline V gene, CDR1 is SGDLS and CDR2 is YYNGEE. V shed 0 bases, J shed 14 bases, and the junction held 12 bases outside the gene matches. This CDR3 is 14 amino acids long. CDR3 loop: CASSVAGQGLFWTF. CDR3 DNA sequence: TGTGCCAGCAGCGTAGCTGGACAGGGCCTGTTTTGGACCTTC.

The rearrangement uses TRBV9 and TRBJ2-7; D perhaps matches TRBD1 (6 bases). Germline CDR1 reads SGDLS; CDR2 reads YYNGEE. V lost 4 bases and J lost 3, with 17 bases in between. The CDR3 extends over 15 amino acids. In DNA form, the CDR3 reads TGTGCCAGCAGCCAGGGGCAGGGCCTCCTCTACGAGCAGTACTTC. Protein sequence: CASSQGQGLLYEQYF.

The genes are TRBV5-1 and TRBJ1-5; 9 bases are shared with TRBD1. After removal of 0 bases from V and 4 bases from J, the junction contained 2 bases not matched to a gene. This CDR3 is built from 15 residues. The germline gives CDR1 SGHRS, CDR2 YFSETQ. The CDR3 DNA reads as TGCGCCAGCAGCTTGGAGGGACAGGGAAATCAGCCCCAGCATTTT. Translation: CASSLEGQGNQPQHF.

The J gene is TRBJ1-1, the V gene TRBV7-3; TRBD1 might be the D (6 bases). CDR1 is SGHTA and CDR2 is FQGTGA in the germline V gene. CDR3 length: 13 amino acids. The V end lost 6 bases, the J end lost 6 bases, and 14 bases lay between the germline ends. The CDR3: CASSRDIISEAFF. In nucleotides, the CDR3 is TGTGCCAGCAGTCGGGACATCATCTCTGAAGCTTTCTTT.

Ten or more counts support this clone. This sample also contains other DNA sequences that code for the same CDR3. This chain connects TRBV15 to TRBJ2-6; D might be TRBD1 (5 bases). The CDR3 spans 16 residues. The germline V gene has CDR1 LNHNV and CDR2 YYDKDF (reference sequence). The V and J ends lost 0 bases and 0 bases respectively, with 6 bases between them. The CDR3 is CATSRDRGSGANVLTF. DNA of the CDR3: TGTGCCACCAGCAGAGATAGGGGCTCTGGGGCCAACGTCCTGACTTTC.

V is TRBV19 and J is TRBJ2-1; unclear D gene. The V gene's germline CDR1 is LNHDA and CDR2 SQIVND (reference sequence). Trimming took off 7 bases at V and 1 base at J, with 14 bases between the two ends. The CDR3 is made up of 15 amino acids. The CDR3 region is CASTRSEASYNEQFF. The CDR3 region has the DNA TGTGCCAGTACCCGGAGCGAAGCGTCCTACAATGAGCAGTTCTTC.

The chain is built from TRBV10-1 and TRBJ2-7; TRBD1 agrees at 8 bases. The V gene end was trimmed by 6 bases and the J gene end by 0 bases; junction bases not matched to a gene: 19. Germline V gene lookup returns CDR1 WNHNN and CDR2 SYGVQD (reference sequence). This CDR3 contains 19 residues. The CDR3 sequence: CASSEPVAQDRDLSYEQYF. The CDR3 DNA is TGCGCCAGCAGCGAACCGGTAGCCCAGGACAGGGACCTCTCCTACGAGCAGTACTTC.

In its sample, this clone was seen once. The gene calls are TRBV2 and TRBJ2-3; 8 bases are a match to TRBD1. The CDR3 sequence is 15 residues long. Trimming cost V 4 bases and J 6 bases; bases outside gene matches: 9. Germline V lookup: CDR1 SNHLY, CDR2 FYNNEI. CDR3 DNA: TGTGCCAGCAGTGCCCTCGGACAGGGCGTTGATACGCAGTATTTT. Its translation: CASSALGQGVDTQYF. The full variable domain, its missing parts supplied by reference TRBV2 and TRBJ2-3, is EPEVTQTPSHQVTQMGQEVILRCVPISNHLYFYWYRQILGQKVEFLVSFYNNEISEKSEIFDDQFSVERPDGSNFTLKIRSTKLEDSAMYFCASSALGQGVDTQYFGPGTRLTVL.

The chain joins TRBV4-1 to TRBJ2-5; 11 bases are shared with TRBD2. The CDR3 has 19 residues. V lost 7 bases and J lost 4; bases outside the gene matches: 20. Germline values: CDR1 MGHRA, CDR2 YSYEKL. The CDR3 sequence is CASTKGGYQTSGAGETQYF. CDR3 bases: TGCGCCAGCACTAAGGGGGGGTATCAGACTAGCGGGGCTGGAGAGACCCAGTACTTC.

A few counts support this clone. J is TRBJ1-6 and V is TRBV6-1; D not certain. This CDR3 is 15 amino acids long. Trimming removed 1 base at V and 0 bases at J, with 4 bases between. Germline V gene lookup returns CDR1 MNHNS and CDR2 SASEGT. CDR3 amino acids: CASSEGSSYNSPLHF. The CDR3 DNA sequence: TGTGCCAGCAGTGAAGGGAGCTCCTATAATTCACCCCTCCACTTT.

CDR3 DNA: TGTGCCAGTAGCCTTGGGGGGGCAGGCTACGAGCAGTACTTC. Amino acid sequence: CASSLGGAGYEQYF. This sequence joins TRBV19 and TRBJ2-7, with D possibly matching TRBD2 (7 bases). V dropped 6 bases and J dropped 3 bases, with 15 bases sitting between them. The CDR3 spans 14 residues. Germline loops: CDR1 LNHDA, CDR2 SQIVND (reference sequence).

This clone was seen repeatedly, ten times or more. The chain joins TRBV6-1 to TRBJ1-1, with D possibly being TRBD1 (6 bases). Per the germline V gene, CDR1 is MNHNS and CDR2 is SASEGT. The CDR3 runs 15 residues. The germline V and J ends were trimmed by 1 base and 1 base, with 10 bases remaining between them. In DNA form, the CDR3 reads TGTGCCAGCAGTGAAGAGGGACAACCGAACACTGAAGCTTTCTTT. This sequence encodes CASSEEGQPNTEAFF.

This sequence joins TRBV2 and TRBJ1-2; the match to TRBD1 covers 7 bases. V gave up 6 bases and J gave up 8 bases; unmatched junction bases: 3. The germline gives CDR1 SNHLY, CDR2 FYNNEI. The CDR3 covers 11 residues. DNA for the CDR3: TGTGCCAGCAGGCAGGGGGGAGGCTACACCTTC. It translates to CASRQGGGYTF.

This clone was observed once. V gene TRBV27 combines with J gene TRBJ2-2; 8 bases are shared with TRBD2. With V trimmed by 6 bases and J by 4 bases, 10 bases remained unmatched. The CDR3 contains 16 residues. The germline V gene has CDR1 MNHEY and CDR2 SMNVEV (reference sequence). The CDR3 here is CASRRLASGSTGELFF. Here the CDR3 DNA reads TGTGCCAGCAGAAGACTAGCGTCAGGTAGCACCGGGGAGCTGTTTTTT.

The chain recombines TRBV6-5 with TRBJ1-1, with a weak D call TRBD1 (6 bases). Trimming took off 6 bases at V and 3 bases at J, with 14 bases between the two ends. Germline V gives CDR1 MNHEY, CDR2 SVGAGI. The CDR3 is 14 amino acids. The DNA of the CDR3 is TGTGCCAGCAGACCGAGACAGGCCTACACTGAAGCTTTCTTT. Amino acid sequence: CASRPRQAYTEAFF.

The rearrangement joins TRBV5-1 to TRBJ1-1; 8 bases are shared with TRBD1. Germline CDR1 reads SGHRS; CDR2 reads YFSETQ. The length of the CDR3 is 18 residues. With V trimmed by 3 bases and J by 8 bases, 21 bases remained unmatched. The CDR3 reads CASSYQGTGRPVSGEAFF. The CDR3 DNA reads TGCGCCAGCAGCTACCAGGGGACAGGACGACCCGTAAGTGGAGAAGCTTTCTTT.

V usage is TRBV5-6 and J usage is TRBJ2-7, with 8 bases matching TRBD1. This CDR3 is 15 amino acids long. The junction had 7 bases not matched to a gene; V was cut back by 2 bases and J by 3 bases. The germline V gene encodes CDR1 SGHDT and CDR2 YYEEEE. The CDR3 region has the DNA TGTGCCAGCAGCTTCCAGGGGGCTGTAGTCTACGAGCAGTACTTC. This translates into CASSFQGAVVYEQYF.

The chain couples TRBV4-2 to TRBJ2-2; D perhaps matches TRBD2 (6 bases). V lost 0 bases and J 5 bases, leaving 10 bases between the germline ends. Germline assignment: CDR1 LGHNA and CDR2 YNFKEQ. The CDR3 totals 15 residues. CDR3 protein: CASSQEEGGTGELFF. CDR3 nucleotides: TGTGCCAGCAGCCAAGAGGAGGGTGGAACCGGGGAGCTGTTTTTT.

The V and J genes are TRBV7-8 and TRBJ2-2, with 8 bases matching TRBD2. V trimming: 0 bases; J trimming: 1 base; junction bases outside the gene matches: 10. The CDR3 sequence is 19 residues long. Germline V gene data show CDR1 as SGHVS and CDR2 as FQNEAQ. As DNA, the CDR3 is TGTGCCAGCAGCTTAGCGCGGTTCCTTAGCGGGGAGAACACCGGGGAGCTGTTTTTT. This gives the protein CASSLARFLSGENTGELFF.

This clone was seen only once. The chain couples TRBV5-6 to TRBJ1-2; D possibly corresponds to TRBD1 (5 bases). Trimming removed 2 bases from V and 0 bases from J, with 14 bases in between. Germline-derived CDR1 and CDR2 are SGHDT and YYEEEE. The CDR3 length is 16 residues. CDR3 bases: TGTGCCAGCAGCTTAAATTCAGGGAACACTAACTATGGCTACACCTTC. It translates to CASSLNSGNTNYGYTF. Using reference TRBV5-6 and TRBJ1-2 for the parts outside the CDR3, the full variable domain is DAGVTQSPTHLIKTRGQQVTLRCSPKSGHDTVSWYQQALGQGPQFIFQYYEEEERQRGNFPDRFSGHQFPNYSSELNVNALLLGDSALYLCASSLNSGNTNYGYTFGSGTRLTVV.

The rearrangement links TRBV6-5 to TRBJ2-7; 11 nucleotides line up with TRBD2. Germline lookup yields CDR1 MNHEY and CDR2 SVGAGI. The ends lost 7 bases at V and 4 bases at J; junction bases unmatched: 6. CDR3 length: 14 residues. The CDR3 protein is CASTTGTSGYEQYF. The CDR3 bases are TGTGCCAGCACTACCGGGACTAGCGGATACGAGCAGTACTTC.

The J gene is TRBJ2-2, the V gene TRBV4-3, with D maybe TRBD2 (6 bases). Between the trimmed V and J ends, which lost 0 bases and 1 base, there was a span of 9 bases. The V gene's germline CDR1 is LGHNA and CDR2 YSLEER. CDR3 length: 16 amino acids. The CDR3 loop reads CASSQEVGGNTGELFF. CDR3 coding DNA: TGCGCCAGCAGCCAAGAAGTGGGAGGGAACACCGGGGAGCTGTTTTTT.

The gene calls are TRBV6-5 and TRBJ2-3, with TRBD2 matching over 8 bases. The CDR3 extends over 15 amino acids. Germline CDR1 and CDR2: MNHEY and SVGAGI. The junction had 11 bases not matched to a gene; V was cut back by 7 bases and J by 5 bases. This CDR3 is CASKTSGRILDTQYF. The CDR3 region has the DNA TGTGCCAGCAAAACTAGCGGCCGGATTCTAGATACGCAGTATTTT.

This clone was seen only a few times. V gene TRBV4-2 combines with J gene TRBJ2-2; TRBD1 agrees at 9 bases. After removal of 0 bases from V and 5 bases from J, the junction contained 4 bases not matched to a gene. Germline V gene lookup returns CDR1 LGHNA and CDR2 YNFKEQ. The CDR3 loop spans 16 amino acids. The CDR3 bases are TGTGCCAGCAGCCAAGAAGGGGACAGGGTGACCGGGGAGCTGTTTTTT. This translates into CASSQEGDRVTGELFF.

CDR3 loop: CASSLGTGQGPYEQYF. The DNA of the CDR3 is TGCGCCAGCAGCTTGGGTACGGGACAGGGACCCTACGAGCAGTACTTC. The chain is built from TRBV5-1 and TRBJ2-7, with TRBD1 matching 9 bases. This CDR3 region has 16 residues. With 0 bases clipped from V and 2 bases from J, the junction kept 6 bases outside the gene matches. The germline V gene encodes CDR1 SGHRS and CDR2 YFSETQ.

V is TRBV5-1 and J is TRBJ1-4, with D hard to call. CDR1 is SGHRS, CDR2 YFSETQ, per germline. The length of the CDR3 is 15 residues. The V end lost 4 bases, the J end lost 10 bases, and 20 bases lay between the germline ends. CDR3 residues: CASSPPVVGRVKLFF. In nucleotides, the CDR3 is TGCGCCAGCAGCCCACCCGTGGTGGGGAGGGTAAAACTGTTTTTT.

CDR3 protein: CASSQDLASNYGYTF. As DNA, the CDR3 is TGCGCCAGCAGCCAAGATCTCGCGTCTAACTATGGCTACACCTTC. This chain connects TRBV4-3 to TRBJ1-2, with D unclear. V lost 0 bases, J lost 0 bases, and 8 bases lay in between. In germline, CDR1 is LGHNA, CDR2 YSLEER. The CDR3 is 15 amino acids.